The 24 T cell receptor beta chains reported below all come from one sample, sequenced in a study of cytomegalovirus exposure and HLA in healthy donors. PCR was performed using 60 Vbeta and 13 Jbeta primers. Some clones are missing from TCRdb's copy, which holds only in-frame ones; the method was immunoSEQ multiplex PCR. The sample carries roughly 43,000 clones, about 80% recorded once. Sequencing used PBMCs. The receptors here all came from a man aged 25-40 years in good health and CMV-seronegative.

The CDR3 bases are TGCGCCAGCAGTGCCGGTCACAGCGGGAGGCCAGATACGCAGTATTTT. Its protein product is CASSAGHSGRPDTQYF. The chain couples TRBV10-1 to TRBJ2-3; TRBD2 agrees at 9 bases. CDR3 length: 16 amino acids. From germline, CDR1 is WNHNN and CDR2 SYGVQD (reference sequence). J gave up 4 bases and V 4 bases, and 9 bases lay outside the gene matches.

The chain combines TRBV21-1 with TRBJ1-3; the tabulated D call, TRBD1, remains unverified against the DNA. TRBV21-1 is given as a pseudogene. The CDR3 covers 17 residues. CDR3 sequence: CASNEPPGQNSGNTIYF. CDR3 DNA: TGTGCCAGCAACGAACCCCCGGGACAAAACTCTGGAAACACCATATATTTT.

The chain uses TRBV27 and TRBJ1-5; D may be TRBD1 (6 bases). The CDR3 spans 14 residues. The germline V and J ends were trimmed by 6 bases and 2 bases, with 11 bases remaining between them. Germline assignment: CDR1 MNHEY and CDR2 SMNVEV (reference sequence). CDR3 sequence (DNA): TGTGCCAGCAGCCCCAGGGGTGGCAATCAGCCCCAGCATTTT. It translates to CASSPRGGNQPQHF.

This CDR3 is CASSYTGGRADTQYF. CDR3 coding DNA: TGTGCCAGCAGTTACACAGGGGGCAGGGCAGATACGCAGTATTTT. This chain uses TRBV6-6 with TRBJ2-3, with 9 bases fitting TRBD1. Unmatched junction bases numbered 4, after V lost 2 bases and J lost 4 bases. Germline loops: CDR1 MNHNY, CDR2 SVGAGI (reference sequence). The CDR3 totals 15 residues.

The chain combines TRBV11-2 with TRBJ1-6, with 9 bases aligning to TRBD1. CDR1 is SGHAT and CDR2 is FQNNGV in the germline V gene. Trimming took 4 bases from V and 10 from J; bases not matched to a gene: 8. The CDR3 sequence is 15 residues long. The CDR3 DNA sequence: TGTGCCAGCAGCTGGTTAGGGACAGGGACCTCACCCCTCCACTTT. The encoded protein is CASSWLGTGTSPLHF.

The rearrangement uses TRBV18 and TRBJ1-1; tentatively, D is TRBD1 (6 bases). Trimming removed 5 bases at V and 3 bases at J, with 31 bases between. The CDR3 totals 20 residues. CDR1 KGHSH and CDR2 LQKENI come from the germline V gene. The CDR3 nucleotides are TGTGCCAGCTCATCCGGATATACAGGGTCCCTTGCCGGGTTTCACACTGAAGCTTTCTTT. Translated, it gives CASSSGYTGSLAGFHTEAFF.

This clone was seen just once. This chain connects TRBV5-8 to TRBJ2-2, with D perhaps TRBD1 (6 bases). This CDR3 is 17 amino acids long. V was cut by 0 bases and J by 5 bases, with 17 bases left in between. Germline loops: CDR1 SGHTS, CDR2 YDEGEE. The CDR3, as DNA: TGTGCCAGCAGCTTGGAGTTGACGGGACATAGGACCGGGGAGCTGTTTTTT. This encodes CASSLELTGHRTGELFF.

The chain employs TRBV7-8 and TRBJ2-7, with 11 bases matching TRBD2. The length of the CDR3 is 18 residues. Germline assignment: CDR1 SGHVS and CDR2 FQNEAQ. Germline trimming cut 5 bases from V and 2 bases from J; bases unmatched to any gene: 14. This chain's CDR3 is CASSPRLAGLQSTYEQYF. CDR3 sequence (DNA): TGTGCCAGCAGCCCCCGACTAGCGGGACTACAATCCACCTACGAGCAGTACTTC.

This clone appeared a single time. This chain links TRBV6-5 with TRBJ1-2, with D maybe TRBD1 (6 bases). Germline V CDR1 and CDR2: MNHEY, SVGAGI. Trimming removed 6 bases from V and 0 bases from J, with 8 bases in between. This CDR3 region has 13 residues. The CDR3 DNA reads TGTGCCAGCAGACAGGGTTCTAACTATGGCTACACCTTC. Protein sequence: CASRQGSNYGYTF.

This chain connects TRBV7-2 to TRBJ2-7; D gene ambiguous. Germline lookup yields CDR1 SGHTA and CDR2 FQGNSA. Trimming pared 1 base from V and 2 bases from J, leaving 9 bases between. This CDR3 region has 14 residues. CDR3 sequence (DNA): TGTGCCAGCAGCTTAGGTGGCACCACCTACGAGCAGTACTTC. Protein product: CASSLGGTTYEQYF. The full variable domain, in which reference TRBV7-2 and TRBJ2-7 provide the parts outside the CDR3, is GAGVSQSPSNKVTEKGKDVELRCDPISGHTALYWYRQSLGQGLEFLIYFQGNSAPDKSGLPSDRFSAERTGGSVSTLTIQRTQQEDSAVYLCASSLGGTTYEQYFGPGTRLTVT.

The genes are TRBV5-1 and TRBJ1-3; possibly TRBD1 for D (6 bases). This CDR3 has 16 amino acids. V was shortened by 5 bases and J by 0 bases, with 15 bases between the two germline ends. Germline loops: CDR1 SGHRS, CDR2 YFSETQ. The CDR3 loop reads CASSQGQPSSGNTIYF. The CDR3 coding sequence is TGCGCCAGCAGTCAAGGACAGCCAAGCTCTGGAAACACCATATATTTT.

The chain links TRBV20-1 to TRBJ2-7, with D unresolved. Trimming shortened V by 4 bases and J by 2 bases, and 6 bases separated the two germline ends. The CDR3 length is 11 residues. Germline values: CDR1 DFQATT, CDR2 SNEGSKA (reference sequence). CDR3 coding DNA: TGCAGTGCTAAAGCAACCTACGAGCAGTACTTC. Its translation is CSAKATYEQYF.

There are a few counts of this clone. The chain couples TRBV13 to TRBJ1-4; 8 nucleotides line up with TRBD1. The CDR3 is 14 amino acids. CDR1 is PRHDT, CDR2 FYEKMQ, per germline (reference sequence). The V and J ends lost 4 bases and 4 bases, in that order; junction bases with no gene match: 2. The DNA for the CDR3 is TGTGCCAGCAGCTCGACAGGGGTTAATGAAAAACTGTTTTTT. This sequence encodes CASSSTGVNEKLFF.

V and J are TRBV27 and TRBJ2-1; a weak D match, TRBD2 (6 bases). The V end lost 2 bases, the J end lost 3 bases, and 11 bases lay between the germline ends. The CDR3 has 15 amino acids. The germline V gene has CDR1 MNHEY and CDR2 SMNVEV (reference sequence). Here the CDR3 reads CASSLTGVSYNEQFF. The CDR3 DNA reads as TGTGCCAGCAGTTTAACGGGAGTGAGCTACAATGAGCAGTTCTTC.

This sequence joins TRBV5-1 and TRBJ2-2; the match to TRBD2 covers 8 bases. This CDR3 is 16 amino acids long. Germline lookup yields CDR1 SGHRS and CDR2 YFSETQ. The J segment lost 4 bases and the V segment lost 0 bases, leaving 5 bases of the junction unmatched. The CDR3 DNA follows: TGCGCCAGCAGCTTGGATCGCGGGAGGTTCACCGGGGAGCTGTTTTTT. Amino acid sequence: CASSLDRGRFTGELFF.

This clone has just a few counts. This chain connects TRBV6-6 to TRBJ2-1; D is perhaps TRBD2 (5 bases). Trimming shortened V by 11 bases and J by 8 bases, and 16 bases separated the two germline ends. CDR1 MNHNY and CDR2 SVGAGI come from the germline V gene (reference sequence). This CDR3 region has 12 residues. The CDR3 coding sequence is TGTGCCTGCTCACGGGTGAGGGATGAGCAGTTCTTC. Its protein product is CACSRVRDEQFF.

This chain connects TRBV11-2 to TRBJ1-3; TRBD1 matches 8 bases. J gave up 14 bases and V 5 bases, and 8 bases lay outside the gene matches. This CDR3 is built from 12 residues. Per germline, CDR1 SGHAT and CDR2 FQNNGV. Here the CDR3 reads CASSPWTGQVYF. The CDR3 DNA follows: TGTGCCAGCAGCCCCTGGACAGGGCAAGTATATTTT.

This clone was detected once. This chain links TRBV27 with TRBJ2-2; TRBD1 aligns across 8 bases. Germline loops: CDR1 MNHEY, CDR2 SMNVEV (reference sequence). This CDR3 is 15 amino acids long. V lost 11 bases and J lost 1; bases outside the gene matches: 9. CDR3: CAGGDRGWNTGELFF. As DNA, the CDR3 is TGTGCCGGAGGCGACAGGGGTTGGAACACCGGGGAGCTGTTTTTT.

CDR3 nucleotides: TGTGCCAGCATCTTCAGCGGGACCAACATTCAGTACTTC. Its protein is CASIFSGTNIQYF. The chain employs TRBV6-6 and TRBJ2-4, with 7 bases fitting TRBD2. The V and J ends lost 7 bases and 7 bases, in that order; junction bases with no gene match: 7. Germline V gene lookup returns CDR1 MNHNY and CDR2 SVGAGI (reference sequence). The CDR3 has 13 residues.

The rearrangement uses TRBV18 and TRBJ2-3, with 7 bases identical to TRBD1. V lost 4 bases to trimming and J lost 2 bases; unmatched junction nucleotides: 3. In germline, CDR1 is KGHSH, CDR2 LQKENI. This CDR3 is built from 14 residues. CDR3 DNA sequence: TGTGCCAGCTCACGTGACAGGGCCACAGATACGCAGTATTTT. Its protein is CASSRDRATDTQYF.

V is TRBV6-1 and J is TRBJ2-7; 8 bases fit TRBD2. V gave up 2 bases and J gave up 0 bases; unmatched junction bases: 6. Germline CDR1 is MNHNS and CDR2 is SASEGT. The CDR3 runs to 16 residues. In DNA form, the CDR3 reads TGTGCCAGCAGTGAACCAACTAGCGGAGCCTCCTACGAGCAGTACTTC. This encodes CASSEPTSGASYEQYF.

The chain recombines TRBV5-4 with TRBJ2-7; 10 bases fit TRBD2. V trimming: 0 bases; J trimming: 3 bases; junction bases outside the gene matches: 6. The CDR3 loop spans 16 amino acids. Germline V gene sequence: CDR1 SGHNT, CDR2 YYREEE (reference sequence). CDR3 DNA sequence: TGTGCCAGCAGCTTGGGATCCGGACTAGCGGACTACGAGCAGTACTTC. Protein product: CASSLGSGLADYEQYF. The variable domain in full, completed from reference TRBV5-4 and TRBJ2-7, reads ETGVTQSPTHLIKTRGQQVTLRCSSQSGHNTVSWYQQALGQGPQFIFQYYREEENGRGNFPPRFSGLQFPNYSSELNVNALELDDSALYLCASSLGSGLADYEQYFGPGTRLTVT.

This rearrangement joins TRBV7-9 to TRBJ2-5; TRBD2 matches at 10 bases. The CDR3 consists of 16 residues. The junction had 8 bases not matched to a gene; V was cut back by 4 bases and J by 3 bases. Germline V gene sequence: CDR1 SEHNR, CDR2 FQNEAQ (reference sequence). The CDR3 DNA follows: TGTGCCAGCAGCTCTAGCGGGAGCGGGGGGGAAGAGACCCAGTACTTC. Translation gives CASSSSGSGGEETQYF.

The J gene is TRBJ1-5, the V gene TRBV29-1; maybe TRBD1 (5 bases). Trimming took 6 bases from V and 6 from J, leaving 15 bases between them. CDR1 is SQVTM, CDR2 ANQGSEA, per germline. The CDR3 extends over 13 amino acids. CDR3 DNA sequence: TGCAGCGTGGGGGGGTTTGAAGGTCAGCCCCAGCATTTT. Its translation is CSVGGFEGQPQHF.